The 30 T cell receptor beta chains below all came from one sample that was sequenced in a study of T cells in Graves' hyperthyroidism and ophthalmopathy. It was RNA transcripts that yielded the amplified TCR beta CDR3 regions. First-round RT-PCR of the TCR CDR3 relied on the HTBI primer set. In TCRdb, the multiplex PCR reads were re-called with MiXCR into one record per CDR3 protein. The sample lists about 720,000 distinct CDR3 sequences; around a sixth were seen once. Source material: blood. The receptors derive from a woman between 45 and 60 years old with Graves' hyperthyroidism that later progressed to Graves' ophthalmopathy.

This clonotype was seen ten or more times. This sequence joins TRBV5-1 and TRBJ2-1; D might be TRBD2 (5 bases). The CDR3 has 14 amino acids. The V gene lost 1 base and the J gene lost 3 bases, with 8 bases spanning the gap. The germline CDR1 and CDR2 sequences are SGHRS and YFSETQ. The DNA for the CDR3 is TGCGCCAGCAGCTTGAGCGGCTACTACAATGAGCAGTTCTTC. Translated: CASSLSGYYNEQFF.

This clonotype occurred many times. The gene calls are TRBV12-3 or TRBV12-4 and TRBJ2-5, with D tentatively TRBD2 (7 bases). Between the trimmed V and J ends, which lost 1 base and 2 bases, there was a span of 17 bases. This CDR3 has 17 residues. The CDR3: CASSLGGGGAGQETQYF. As DNA, the CDR3 is TGTGCCAGCAGTTTAGGTGGAGGGGGGGCCGGACAAGAGACCCAGTACTTC.

Ten or more counts support this clonotype. The chain recombines TRBV12-3 or TRBV12-4 with TRBJ1-5; TRBD1 matches 12 bases. The CDR3 contains 17 residues. V was pared by 3 bases and J by 1 base, with 4 bases of the junction left unmatched. CDR3 region: CASSFGTGGWSNQPQHF. CDR3 sequence (DNA): TGTGCCAGCAGTTTCGGGACAGGGGGCTGGAGCAATCAGCCCCAGCATTTT.

This clonotype appeared many times. The chain joins TRBV11-2 to TRBJ1-1; D ambiguous. The V gene lost 0 bases and the J gene lost 4 bases, with 12 bases spanning the gap. The CDR3 extends over 15 amino acids. Germline CDR1 is SGHAT and CDR2 is FQNNGV. In nucleotides, the CDR3 is TGTGCCAGCAGCTTAGAGTACCGCCAGGTCACTGAAGCTTTCTTT. Translated, it gives CASSLEYRQVTEAFF. The full variable domain, with the rest looked up from reference TRBV11-2 and TRBJ1-1, is EAGVAQSPRYKIIEKRQSVAFWCNPISGHATLYWYQQILGQGPKLLIQFQNNGVVDDSQLPKDRFSAERLKGVDSTLKIQPAKLEDSAVYLCASSLEYRQVTEAFFGQGTRLTVV.

Many counts were recorded for this clonotype. The chain combines TRBV20-1 with TRBJ2-3; TRBD2 matches at 10 bases. V trimming: 6 bases; J trimming: 3 bases; junction bases outside the gene matches: 9. The CDR3 is 15 amino acids. Germline assignment: CDR1 DFQATT and CDR2 SNEGSKA (reference sequence). CDR3 DNA: TGCAGTGCGGTGGACAGCGGGGGGGCGACAGATACGCAGTATTTT. Translated, it gives CSAVDSGGATDTQYF.

This clonotype was recorded a few times. The chain uses TRBV20-1 and TRBJ2-2; the D gene is possibly TRBD1 (5 bases). This CDR3 comprises 14 residues. Trimming left V 1 base short and J 5 bases short, with 11 bases between. CDR1 and CDR2 from the germline V gene are DFQATT and SNEGSKA (reference sequence). DNA for the CDR3: TGCAGTGCTAGAGGGACATTGGTAACCGGGGAGCTGTTTTTT. It yields the protein CSARGTLVTGELFF.

This clonotype was seen a handful of times. One junction end does not reproduce the germline sequence, and a read error may be involved. The rearrangement links TRBV7-9 to TRBJ1-6, with TRBD1 identical over 8 bases. This CDR3 comprises 16 residues. Germline lookup yields CDR1 SEHNR and CDR2 FQNEAQ (reference sequence). CDR3 sequence reads: CANSPTLGTGDSPLHF. The CDR3 nucleotides are TGTGCCAACAGCCCTACATTAGGGACAGGAGATTCACCCCTCCACTTT.

Many counts were recorded for this clonotype. CDR3 nucleotides: TGTGCCAGCAGCTTAGGAACAGGGTACGTGGCTGAAGCTTTCTTT. This translates into CASSLGTGYVAEAFF. The V gene is TRBV11-1, the J gene TRBJ1-1, with a weak D call TRBD1 (6 bases). This CDR3 contains 15 residues. The germline gives CDR1 SGHAT, CDR2 FQDESV (reference sequence). V shed 1 base and J shed 6 bases, with 15 bases lying between them.

The chain couples TRBV19 to TRBJ1-1; possibly TRBD1 for D (5 bases). Per the germline V gene, CDR1 is LNHDA and CDR2 is SQIVND (reference sequence). This CDR3 spans 16 amino acids. Trimming took off 2 bases at V and 4 bases at J, with 17 bases between the two ends. CDR3: CASSIWEGLSSTEAFF. CDR3 DNA: TGTGCCAGTAGTATATGGGAGGGGTTATCCTCCACTGAAGCTTTCTTT.

As DNA, the CDR3 is TGCGCCAGCAGCCAAAGACAGGGAGCTGGGGCCAACGTCCTGACTTTC. Amino acid sequence: CASSQRQGAGANVLTF. The chain combines TRBV5-1 with TRBJ2-6; TRBD1 matches 7 bases. CDR1 and CDR2 from the germline V gene are SGHRS and YFSETQ. V lost 4 bases, J lost 2 bases, and 6 bases stayed unmatched. The CDR3 contains 16 residues.

At least ten counts were recorded for this clonotype. V is TRBV12-3 or TRBV12-4 and J is TRBJ2-1; 12 nucleotides match TRBD2. Germline trimming cut 2 bases from V and 3 bases from J; bases unmatched to any gene: 5. There are 17 residues in the CDR3. The CDR3 sequence is CASSLPWTSGDYNEQFF. Here the CDR3 DNA reads TGTGCCAGCAGTTTACCGTGGACTAGCGGGGACTACAATGAGCAGTTCTTC.

This clonotype has a handful of counts. Written as DNA, the CDR3 is TGTGCCAGCAGCCTTAGGACAGGGGGCTACGAGCAGTACTTC. Protein sequence: CASSLRTGGYEQYF. The genes are TRBV7-6 and TRBJ2-7, with 10 bases aligning to TRBD1. Looked up from germline, CDR1 is SGHVS and CDR2 is FNYEAQ. V was pared by 5 bases and J by 3 bases, with 4 bases of the junction left unmatched. The CDR3 consists of 14 residues.

As for this clonotype: This may be a read error, as it is one base from a much larger clone. The rearrangement uses TRBV7-2 and TRBJ2-7; D not resolved. The CDR3 extends over 15 amino acids. V was shortened by 1 base and J by 3 bases, with 13 bases between the two germline ends. CDR1 is SGHTA and CDR2 is FQGNSA in the germline V gene. The CDR3 is CASSLGGADFYEQYF. CDR3 nucleotide sequence: TGTGCCAGCAGCTTAGGTGGCGCGGATTTCTACGAGCAGTACTTC.

As DNA, the CDR3 is TGTGCCAGCAGTTACGACTCGGGTAGCGATGAAAAACTGTTTTTT. Encoded protein: CASSYDSGSDEKLFF. The chain links TRBV6-5 to TRBJ1-4; D gene ambiguous. V lost 2 bases, J lost 6 bases, and 13 bases lay in between. Germline assignment: CDR1 MNHEY and CDR2 SVGAGI. This CDR3 has 15 amino acids.

This clonotype was observed a few times. The rearrangement joins TRBV29-1 to TRBJ1-1; D is unclear. Trimming cost V 4 bases and J 6 bases, with 21 bases left between them. The CDR3 consists of 15 residues. Looked up from germline, CDR1 is SQVTM and CDR2 is ANQGSEA. CDR3 bases: TGCAGCGTTGGGGATACCGGGAGCCTAAGGGCTGAAGCTTTCTTT. Translated, it gives CSVGDTGSLRAEAFF. Full variable domain (missing parts from reference TRBV29-1 and TRBJ1-1): SAVISQKPSRDICQRGTSLTIQCQVDSQVTMMFWYRQQPGQSLTLIATANQGSEATYESGFVIDKFPISRPNLTFSTLTVSNMSPEDSSIYLCSVGDTGSLRAEAFFGQGTRLTVV.

The chain joins TRBV7-9 to TRBJ1-1; a weak D match, TRBD1 (6 bases). Deletions cut 4 bases from V and 3 bases from J, with 12 bases between. The germline CDR1 and CDR2 sequences are SEHNR and FQNEAQ (reference sequence). The CDR3 totals 14 residues. The CDR3: CASSSRTDYTEAFF. CDR3 coding DNA: TGTGCCAGCAGCTCCCGGACAGATTACACTGAAGCTTTCTTT.

Points on this clonotype: An end of the junction does not agree with germline; a read error may underlie this. This chain connects TRBV18 to TRBJ2-7; 9 positions agree with TRBD2. This CDR3 spans 15 amino acids. Per germline, CDR1 KGHSH and CDR2 LQKENI. The CDR3 sequence is CASSPETSGSYERYF. CDR3 coding DNA: TGTGCCAGCTCACCCGAGACTAGCGGCTCCTACGAGCGGTACTTC.

This clonotype occurred a few times. The chain recombines TRBV29-1 with TRBJ2-2; 9 positions match TRBD2. Trimming at V came to 5 bases and at J to 4 bases, leaving 11 bases not matched to a gene. Germline loops: CDR1 SQVTM, CDR2 ANQGSEA. The CDR3 extends over 16 amino acids. CDR3: CSVSTPSGARTGELFF. CDR3 nucleotide sequence: TGCAGCGTTTCTACACCTAGCGGGGCGCGCACCGGGGAGCTGTTTTTT.

The chain couples TRBV27 to TRBJ1-1; D not resolved. The ends were cut back, 5 bases at V and 5 bases at J, with 18 bases in the middle. The length of the CDR3 is 15 residues. The germline gives CDR1 MNHEY, CDR2 SMNVEV (reference sequence). The CDR3 loop is CASSANPDLGTEAFF. Here the CDR3 DNA reads TGTGCCAGCAGTGCAAACCCCGACCTAGGAACTGAAGCTTTCTTT.

This clonotype came up many times. The V gene is TRBV3-1, the J gene TRBJ1-2; tentatively, D is TRBD1 (5 bases). Germline V gene sequence: CDR1 LGHDT, CDR2 YNNKEL (reference sequence). The V and J ends lost 4 bases and 6 bases respectively, with 15 bases between them. CDR3 size: 14 residues. For the CDR3, the DNA is TGTGCCAGCAGCCTCACAGGAGCCCCTGATGGCTACACCTTC. This codes for CASSLTGAPDGYTF.

The chain is built from TRBV7-8 and TRBJ1-4; tentatively, D is TRBD1 (5 bases). This CDR3 has 15 residues. Germline assignment: CDR1 SGHVS and CDR2 FQNEAQ. With 7 bases removed from V and 0 bases from J, the gap between germline ends came to 12 bases. This CDR3 is CASTPSGPTNEKLFF. CDR3 nucleotides: TGTGCCAGCACCCCCTCGGGGCCAACTAATGAAAAACTGTTTTTT.

This clonotype was counted only a few times. The rearrangement joins TRBV4-1 to TRBJ2-7; 13 bases map to TRBD2. The CDR3 runs 15 residues. Germline-derived CDR1 and CDR2 are MGHRA and YSYEKL. With 1 base clipped from V and 7 bases from J, the junction kept 4 bases outside the gene matches. CDR3 residues: CASSQAGLAGIEQYF. The CDR3, as DNA: TGCGCCAGCAGCCAAGCGGGACTAGCGGGGATTGAGCAGTACTTC.

V and J are TRBV6-1 and TRBJ1-4; D is ambiguous. Germline V gives CDR1 MNHNS, CDR2 SASEGT. Between the trimmed V and J ends, which lost 6 bases and 6 bases, there was a span of 17 bases. The CDR3 consists of 15 residues. In DNA, the CDR3 is TGTGCCAGCAGCCGCGATCTGGGCGAGGATGAAAAACTGTTTTTT. Protein: CASSRDLGEDEKLFF.

This rearrangement joins TRBV28 to TRBJ2-7, with D tentatively TRBD2 (5 bases). Germline V lookup: CDR1 MDHEN, CDR2 SYDVKM. Between the trimmed V and J ends, which lost 8 bases and 2 bases, there was a span of 13 bases. This CDR3 has 13 amino acids. The CDR3 sequence is CASVGVLTYEQYF. The CDR3 bases are TGTGCCAGCGTCGGGGTACTAACCTACGAGCAGTACTTC.

This clonotype appeared many times. The rearrangement uses TRBV20-1 and TRBJ2-3; D gene uncertain. CDR3 size: 15 residues. Germline lookup yields CDR1 DFQATT and CDR2 SNEGSKA (reference sequence). Trimming took off 2 bases at V and 0 bases at J, with 12 bases between the two ends. CDR3 sequence (DNA): TGCAGTGCTAGAATGGGTGGGGTGAGCACAGATACGCAGTATTTT. Its protein is CSARMGGVSTDTQYF.

The genes are TRBV14 and TRBJ2-3; TRBD2 matches 7 bases. The CDR3 has 16 amino acids. Looked up from germline, CDR1 is SGHDN and CDR2 is FVKESK. V shed 0 bases and J 2 bases; nucleotides not matched to a gene: 5. CDR3 in amino acids: CASSQDQGLYTDTQYF. CDR3 in DNA: TGTGCCAGCAGCCAAGACCAGGGACTATACACAGATACGCAGTATTTT.

This clonotype has more than one count but fewer than ten. The gene calls are TRBV28 and TRBJ2-7; 9 bases line up with TRBD1. CDR1 and CDR2 (germline): MDHEN, SYDVKM. This CDR3 spans 17 amino acids. V trimming: 6 bases; J trimming: 5 bases; junction bases outside the gene matches: 17. CDR3 region: CASRALTHRDREDEQYF. Here the CDR3 DNA reads TGTGCCAGCAGGGCCTTAACTCACCGGGACAGGGAGGACGAGCAGTACTTC.

This clonotype was observed a few times. The chain joins TRBV6-2 or TRBV6-3 to TRBJ2-1, with D unclear. The V end was cut by 6 bases, the J end by 7 bases, with 13 bases between. CDR1 and CDR2 from the germline V gene are MNHEY and SVGEGT. The CDR3 is 13 amino acids. CDR3 coding DNA: TGTGCCAGCAGCGTCTCTCGGGTGAATGAGCAGTTCTTC. Encoded protein: CASSVSRVNEQFF.

This clonotype was observed many times. The J gene is TRBJ2-1, the V gene TRBV7-9; 7 bases match TRBD1. Germline CDR1 SEHNR, CDR2 FQNEAQ (reference sequence). The CDR3 consists of 13 residues. V dropped 1 base and J dropped 8; count of bases not matched to a gene: 2. The CDR3 loop reads CASSLVDRDEQFF. In nucleotides, the CDR3 is TGTGCCAGCAGCTTAGTTGACAGGGATGAGCAGTTCTTC.

The chain employs TRBV12-3 or TRBV12-4 and TRBJ1-3; the D is unclear. CDR3 length: 15 amino acids. The V end lost 6 bases, the J end lost 0 bases, and 12 bases lay between the germline ends. In nucleotides, the CDR3 is TGTGCCAGCAGCCCCGGGAGGTTCTCTGGAAACACCATATATTTT. Its protein is CASSPGRFSGNTIYF.